This T cell receptor (beta chain) derives from a study of shared clonotypes between healthy human individuals. Study as a whole: Donor ages ranged 18 to 49 years: a couple of women, a few men.

Study results and limitations: Few donors limited the genetic and exposure-history diversity represented. Only blood underwent sampling, and tissue repertoires likely differ.

The count of this clone is one. What it binds is unknown. A read error is the likely source, as a far larger clone sits one nucleotide away. As the CDR3 is not closed by the conserved phenylalanine or tryptophan, this likely results from a read error. Germline lookup yields CDR1 SGHRS and CDR2 YFSETQ. CDR3 length equals 12 residues. V lost 1 base and J lost 3, with 4 bases in between. Sequencing was at deep level. Here immunoSEQ multiplex PCR was the method, and the copy in TCRdb shows in-frame clones only, minus some. The sample has about 520,000 clones, about 84% seen once. Sequences were obtained from PBMCs. The gene calls are TRBV5-1 and TRBJ1-2; D gene ambiguous. The clonotype comes from a woman aged 40-49 years in good health. Some clones in this sample may be carry-over from other donors' samples. The CDR3 here is CASSLNDYGYTL. CDR3 sequence (DNA): TGCGCCAGCAGCTTGAATGACTATGGCTACACCCTC.